A selection of T cell receptor beta chains follows, all from one sample in a study of shared clonotypes between healthy human individuals. Produced via immunoSEQ multiplex PCR; TCRdb's table is partial and in-frame only. The top ten hold about 0.37% of the sample, which has approximately 2.1 million clones, about 92% seen once. Sequencing was carried out using naive CD4+ T cells from PBMCs. These receptors originate from a man between 18 and 35 years old in good health. Some clones in this sample may be carry-over from other donors' samples. Both conserved end residues are part of each CDR3. Each record gives: clone size, V gene, J gene, D gene, CDR3 protein, CDR3 DNA. D genes are given only for firm matches. Rows give clone size only sometimes, using once, few, many, or a class for an expanded clone.

>-|TRBV28|TRBJ1-5|-
CATKYSNQPQHF
TGTGCCACCAAGTATAGCAATCAGCCCCAGCATTTT
>-|TRBV5-1|TRBJ2-6|-
CASSHRDGLYISGANVLTF
TGCGCCAGCAGCCATAGGGACGGGCTATATATCTCTGGGGCCAACGTCCTGACTTTC
>-|TRBV5-1|TRBJ1-1|-
CASSGQGMNTEAFF
TGCGCCAGCAGTGGGCAGGGGATGAACACTGAAGCTTTCTTT
>once|TRBV18|TRBJ2-7|TRBD2
CASSHGASGNYEQYF
TGTGCCAGCTCACACGGCGCTAGCGGGAACTACGAGCAGTACTTC
>-|TRBV6-1|TRBJ1-5|-
CASRTLGTAHQPQHF
TGTGCCAGCAGAACCCTAGGCACGGCCCATCAGCCCCAGCATTTT
>-|TRBV11-2|TRBJ2-1|-
CASRLRDPYYNEQFF
TGTGCCAGCAGGTTGCGGGACCCGTACTACAATGAGCAGTTCTTC
>-|TRBV7-3|TRBJ2-6|-
CASSLMATSGANVLTF
TGTGCCAGCAGCTTAATGGCTACCTCTGGGGCCAACGTCCTGACTTTC
>-|TRBV7-9|TRBJ1-2|-
CASSLGIRSYGYTF
TGTGCCAGCAGCTTAGGGATCAGGAGCTATGGCTACACCTTC
>-|TRBV5-4|TRBJ2-7|-
CASSLGRERSYEQYF
TGTGCCAGCAGCTTGGGGAGAGAACGGTCCTACGAGCAGTACTTC
>-|TRBV19|TRBJ2-3|-
CASKAKGDTDTQYF
TGTGCCAGTAAGGCTAAAGGGGATACAGATACGCAGTATTTT
>-|TRBV18|TRBJ2-7|TRBD2
CASSPRGLAGGEEQYF
TGTGCCAGCTCACCACGGGGACTAGCGGGAGGTGAAGAGCAGTACTTC
>-|TRBV18|TRBJ2-7|-
CASSASPAAGVDEQYF
TGTGCCAGCTCAGCATCCCCGGCCGCAGGGGTGGACGAGCAGTACTTC
>-|TRBV19|TRBJ1-5|TRBD1
CASNYRGEPQHF
TGTGCCAGTAATTACAGGGGTGAGCCCCAGCATTTT
>-|TRBV7-2|TRBJ2-7|-
CASSLAVSGPREQYF
TGTGCCAGCAGCTTAGCGGTTAGCGGCCCGAGGGAGCAGTACTTC
>-|TRBV7-3|TRBJ2-3|TRBD1
CASSSGTGSTDTQYF
TGTGCCAGCAGCTCAGGGACAGGAAGCACAGATACGCAGTATTTT
>-|TRBV5-1|TRBJ2-5|-
CASSLVSGAYQETQYF
TGCGCCAGCAGCTTGGTCTCGGGAGCGTACCAAGAGACCCAGTACTTC
>-|TRBV2|TRBJ2-1|TRBD2
CASDKTSGSYNEQFF
TGTGCCAGCGATAAAACTAGCGGCTCCTACAATGAGCAGTTCTTC
>-|TRBV18|TRBJ2-1|-
CASSPFRDPSYNEQFF
TGTGCCAGCTCTCCTTTCCGGGACCCGTCCTACAATGAGCAGTTCTTC
>-|TRBV5-1|TRBJ2-1|TRBD2
CASSRGTSGRAWFNEQFF
TGCGCCAGCAGCCGTGGGACTAGCGGGAGGGCCTGGTTTAATGAGCAGTTCTTC
>-|TRBV5-5|TRBJ2-2|TRBD1
CASSTSTRQGRTGELFF
TGTGCCAGCAGCACCTCAACCCGACAGGGACGGACCGGGGAGCTGTTTTTT
>-|TRBV5-1|TRBJ2-3|TRBD2
CASSLAQSGRTDTQYF
TGCGCCAGCAGCTTGGCCCAGAGCGGGAGGACAGATACGCAGTATTTT
>-|TRBV10-3|TRBJ1-1|-
CAISEPGPYTEAFF
TGTGCCATCAGTGAGCCGGGTCCGTACACTGAAGCTTTCTTT
>-|TRBV7-9|TRBJ2-1|-
CASSLVRGTYNEQFF
TGTGCCAGCAGCTTAGTTCGCGGAACCTACAATGAGCAGTTCTTC
>-|TRBV18|TRBJ2-5|-
CASSPPSLETQYF
TGTGCCAGCTCACCACCGTCGCTGGAGACCCAGTACTTC
>-|TRBV28|TRBJ1-5|-
CASSIQGRSNQPQHF
TGTGCCAGCAGTATCCAGGGACGGAGCAATCAGCCCCAGCATTTT
>-|TRBV30|TRBJ1-4|-
CAWSQRLGEKLFF
TGTGCCTGGAGCCAGAGGCTTGGAGAAAAACTGTTTTTT
>-|TRBV5-1|TRBJ1-6|-
CASSLDKGNSPLHF
TGCGCCAGCAGCTTGGATAAAGGGAATTCACCCCTCCACTTT
>-|TRBV7-2|TRBJ1-1|TRBD1
CASSPSGGEFGEAFF
TGTGCCAGCAGCCCGTCAGGGGGTGAATTTGGTGAAGCTTTCTTT
>-|TRBV21-1|TRBJ2-4|-
CASSKGILAKNIQYF
TGTGCCAGCAGCAAAGGGATTTTAGCCAAAAACATTCAGTACTTC
>-|TRBV7-2|TRBJ2-5|-
CASSLEGRLEEETQYF
TGTGCCAGCAGCTTAGAAGGTAGGCTGGAAGAAGAGACCCAGTACTTC
>-|TRBV28|TRBJ1-1|-
CASSREWQLNTEAFF
TGTGCCAGCAGCCGGGAGTGGCAGCTGAACACTGAAGCTTTCTTT
>-|TRBV29-1|TRBJ2-7|-
CSVARMGQGPAYEQYF
TGCAGCGTCGCAAGGATGGGCCAGGGTCCCGCCTACGAGCAGTACTTC
>-|TRBV4-3|TRBJ2-3|TRBD1
CASSATGGAADTQYF
TGCGCCAGCAGCGCTACAGGGGGCGCGGCAGATACGCAGTATTTT
>-|TRBV7-7|TRBJ1-1|TRBD1
CASSSRQGVWTEAFF
TGTGCCAGCAGCTCACGACAGGGCGTTTGGACTGAAGCTTTCTTT
>-|TRBV7-2|TRBJ1-1|-
CASSLRQGGNTEAFF
TGTGCCAGCAGCTTAAGGCAGGGAGGGAACACTGAAGCTTTCTTT
>-|TRBV7-2|TRBJ2-7|TRBD1
CASRRDRGRYEQYF
TGTGCCAGCCGCCGGGACAGGGGCCGCTACGAGCAGTACTTC
>-|TRBV19|TRBJ1-1|TRBD1
CASSRLGTVNTEAFF
TGTGCCAGCTCCAGGTTGGGGACAGTGAACACTGAAGCTTTCTTT
>once|TRBV6-6|TRBJ2-1|-
CASSLVGEQFF
TGTGCCAGCAGTTTAGTGGGTGAGCAGTTCTTC